The text below deals with one T cell receptor beta chain. This table comes from immunoSEQ multiplex PCR, and its TCRdb copy is limited to in-frame clones, with some not included. The sample has approximately 30,000 clones, over 85% seen once; the top ten hold 1.6%. The sample comes from a study of preoperative IRX-2 immunotherapy in early breast cancer. Stated treatment: preoperative locoregional IRX-2 cytokine immunotherapy. Germline V gene data show CDR1 as MDHEN and CDR2 as SYDVKM. The ends were cut back, 7 bases at V and 4 bases at J, with 19 bases in the middle. The CDR3 length is 15 residues. The gene calls are TRBV28 and TRBJ1-2; D is unresolved. Sequenced here: tumor tissue, sampled after IRX-2 immunotherapy. The receptor was derived from a human donor with breast cancer. The CDR3 here is CASNHIKGDPYGYTF. The CDR3 bases are TGTGCCAGCAACCATATTAAGGGAGACCCCTATGGCTACACCTTC.